This T cell receptor (beta chain) was obtained from a study of blood T cell repertoires in COVID-19. Study members were between roughly 18 and 90 years old and lived in 20 to 30 US regions. Clones were sequenced by immunoSEQ multiplex PCR, and TCRdb holds only the in-frame ones, with some missing. The sample records 250,000 to 350,000 clones, around 90% being singletons. This CDR3 region has 14 residues. Trimming stripped 3 bases from V and 0 bases from J, with 8 bases between. CDR1 and CDR2 from the germline V gene are MDHEN and SYDVKM. This clonotype was sampled from a woman aged 30 to 39 who had recovered from COVID-19. The genes are TRBV28 and TRBJ1-1; D is possibly TRBD1 (6 bases). The sample taken for sequencing was PBMCs or T cells enriched from blood (not recorded which). The DNA for the CDR3 is TGTGCCAGCAGTTTGGGGGGGCTGAACACTGAAGCTTTCTTT. This sequence encodes CASSLGGLNTEAFF.